The clone carrying this T cell receptor (beta chain) was counted a single time. The sample is drawn from a study of shared T cell receptors in the human thymus. Sequencing used immunoSEQ multiplex PCR; TCRdb keeps in-frame clones, though not all of them. The data show hundreds of thousands of clones, roughly 86% seen once. CDR3 length: 15 residues. V was trimmed by 6 bases and J by 0 bases, leaving 16 bases between them. Germline CDR1 is SGDLS and CDR2 is YYNGEE. These data were likewise used in another study, on human thymus T cells.

The rearrangement uses TRBV9 and TRBJ2-7, with D hard to call. The source of this sequence is a boy in the first two years of life with a congenital heart defect. The sample consisted of thymocytes. Here the CDR3 DNA reads TGTGCCAGCATAAGTCGCTGGGCCTGCTCCTACGAGCAGTACTTC. This gives the protein CASISRWACSYEQYF.